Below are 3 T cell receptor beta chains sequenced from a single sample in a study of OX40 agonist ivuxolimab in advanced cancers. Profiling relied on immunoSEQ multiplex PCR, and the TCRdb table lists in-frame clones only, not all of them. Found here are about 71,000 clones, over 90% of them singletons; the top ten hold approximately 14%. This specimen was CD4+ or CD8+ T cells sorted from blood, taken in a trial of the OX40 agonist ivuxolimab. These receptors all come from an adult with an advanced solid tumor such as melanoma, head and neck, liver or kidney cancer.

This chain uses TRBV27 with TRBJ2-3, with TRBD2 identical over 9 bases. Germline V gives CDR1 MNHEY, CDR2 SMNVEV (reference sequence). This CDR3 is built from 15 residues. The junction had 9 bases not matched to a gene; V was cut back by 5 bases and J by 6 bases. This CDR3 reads CASSPGTSWGDTQYF. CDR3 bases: TGTGCCAGCAGTCCGGGGACTAGCTGGGGCGATACGCAGTATTTT.

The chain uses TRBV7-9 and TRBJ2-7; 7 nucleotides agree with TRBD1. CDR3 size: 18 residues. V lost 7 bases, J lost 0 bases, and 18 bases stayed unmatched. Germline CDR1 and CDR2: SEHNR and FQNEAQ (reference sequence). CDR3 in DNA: TGTGCCAGCACCTCTGGGGCCAACCGGGACAGCCTCTCCTACGAGCAGTACTTC. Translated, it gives CASTSGANRDSLSYEQYF.

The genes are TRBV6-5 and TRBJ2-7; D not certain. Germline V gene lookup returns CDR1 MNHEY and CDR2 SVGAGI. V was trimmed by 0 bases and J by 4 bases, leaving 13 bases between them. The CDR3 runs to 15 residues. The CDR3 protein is CASSYSIMTPYEQYF. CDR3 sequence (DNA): TGTGCCAGCAGTTACTCGATAATGACCCCATACGAGCAGTACTTC.